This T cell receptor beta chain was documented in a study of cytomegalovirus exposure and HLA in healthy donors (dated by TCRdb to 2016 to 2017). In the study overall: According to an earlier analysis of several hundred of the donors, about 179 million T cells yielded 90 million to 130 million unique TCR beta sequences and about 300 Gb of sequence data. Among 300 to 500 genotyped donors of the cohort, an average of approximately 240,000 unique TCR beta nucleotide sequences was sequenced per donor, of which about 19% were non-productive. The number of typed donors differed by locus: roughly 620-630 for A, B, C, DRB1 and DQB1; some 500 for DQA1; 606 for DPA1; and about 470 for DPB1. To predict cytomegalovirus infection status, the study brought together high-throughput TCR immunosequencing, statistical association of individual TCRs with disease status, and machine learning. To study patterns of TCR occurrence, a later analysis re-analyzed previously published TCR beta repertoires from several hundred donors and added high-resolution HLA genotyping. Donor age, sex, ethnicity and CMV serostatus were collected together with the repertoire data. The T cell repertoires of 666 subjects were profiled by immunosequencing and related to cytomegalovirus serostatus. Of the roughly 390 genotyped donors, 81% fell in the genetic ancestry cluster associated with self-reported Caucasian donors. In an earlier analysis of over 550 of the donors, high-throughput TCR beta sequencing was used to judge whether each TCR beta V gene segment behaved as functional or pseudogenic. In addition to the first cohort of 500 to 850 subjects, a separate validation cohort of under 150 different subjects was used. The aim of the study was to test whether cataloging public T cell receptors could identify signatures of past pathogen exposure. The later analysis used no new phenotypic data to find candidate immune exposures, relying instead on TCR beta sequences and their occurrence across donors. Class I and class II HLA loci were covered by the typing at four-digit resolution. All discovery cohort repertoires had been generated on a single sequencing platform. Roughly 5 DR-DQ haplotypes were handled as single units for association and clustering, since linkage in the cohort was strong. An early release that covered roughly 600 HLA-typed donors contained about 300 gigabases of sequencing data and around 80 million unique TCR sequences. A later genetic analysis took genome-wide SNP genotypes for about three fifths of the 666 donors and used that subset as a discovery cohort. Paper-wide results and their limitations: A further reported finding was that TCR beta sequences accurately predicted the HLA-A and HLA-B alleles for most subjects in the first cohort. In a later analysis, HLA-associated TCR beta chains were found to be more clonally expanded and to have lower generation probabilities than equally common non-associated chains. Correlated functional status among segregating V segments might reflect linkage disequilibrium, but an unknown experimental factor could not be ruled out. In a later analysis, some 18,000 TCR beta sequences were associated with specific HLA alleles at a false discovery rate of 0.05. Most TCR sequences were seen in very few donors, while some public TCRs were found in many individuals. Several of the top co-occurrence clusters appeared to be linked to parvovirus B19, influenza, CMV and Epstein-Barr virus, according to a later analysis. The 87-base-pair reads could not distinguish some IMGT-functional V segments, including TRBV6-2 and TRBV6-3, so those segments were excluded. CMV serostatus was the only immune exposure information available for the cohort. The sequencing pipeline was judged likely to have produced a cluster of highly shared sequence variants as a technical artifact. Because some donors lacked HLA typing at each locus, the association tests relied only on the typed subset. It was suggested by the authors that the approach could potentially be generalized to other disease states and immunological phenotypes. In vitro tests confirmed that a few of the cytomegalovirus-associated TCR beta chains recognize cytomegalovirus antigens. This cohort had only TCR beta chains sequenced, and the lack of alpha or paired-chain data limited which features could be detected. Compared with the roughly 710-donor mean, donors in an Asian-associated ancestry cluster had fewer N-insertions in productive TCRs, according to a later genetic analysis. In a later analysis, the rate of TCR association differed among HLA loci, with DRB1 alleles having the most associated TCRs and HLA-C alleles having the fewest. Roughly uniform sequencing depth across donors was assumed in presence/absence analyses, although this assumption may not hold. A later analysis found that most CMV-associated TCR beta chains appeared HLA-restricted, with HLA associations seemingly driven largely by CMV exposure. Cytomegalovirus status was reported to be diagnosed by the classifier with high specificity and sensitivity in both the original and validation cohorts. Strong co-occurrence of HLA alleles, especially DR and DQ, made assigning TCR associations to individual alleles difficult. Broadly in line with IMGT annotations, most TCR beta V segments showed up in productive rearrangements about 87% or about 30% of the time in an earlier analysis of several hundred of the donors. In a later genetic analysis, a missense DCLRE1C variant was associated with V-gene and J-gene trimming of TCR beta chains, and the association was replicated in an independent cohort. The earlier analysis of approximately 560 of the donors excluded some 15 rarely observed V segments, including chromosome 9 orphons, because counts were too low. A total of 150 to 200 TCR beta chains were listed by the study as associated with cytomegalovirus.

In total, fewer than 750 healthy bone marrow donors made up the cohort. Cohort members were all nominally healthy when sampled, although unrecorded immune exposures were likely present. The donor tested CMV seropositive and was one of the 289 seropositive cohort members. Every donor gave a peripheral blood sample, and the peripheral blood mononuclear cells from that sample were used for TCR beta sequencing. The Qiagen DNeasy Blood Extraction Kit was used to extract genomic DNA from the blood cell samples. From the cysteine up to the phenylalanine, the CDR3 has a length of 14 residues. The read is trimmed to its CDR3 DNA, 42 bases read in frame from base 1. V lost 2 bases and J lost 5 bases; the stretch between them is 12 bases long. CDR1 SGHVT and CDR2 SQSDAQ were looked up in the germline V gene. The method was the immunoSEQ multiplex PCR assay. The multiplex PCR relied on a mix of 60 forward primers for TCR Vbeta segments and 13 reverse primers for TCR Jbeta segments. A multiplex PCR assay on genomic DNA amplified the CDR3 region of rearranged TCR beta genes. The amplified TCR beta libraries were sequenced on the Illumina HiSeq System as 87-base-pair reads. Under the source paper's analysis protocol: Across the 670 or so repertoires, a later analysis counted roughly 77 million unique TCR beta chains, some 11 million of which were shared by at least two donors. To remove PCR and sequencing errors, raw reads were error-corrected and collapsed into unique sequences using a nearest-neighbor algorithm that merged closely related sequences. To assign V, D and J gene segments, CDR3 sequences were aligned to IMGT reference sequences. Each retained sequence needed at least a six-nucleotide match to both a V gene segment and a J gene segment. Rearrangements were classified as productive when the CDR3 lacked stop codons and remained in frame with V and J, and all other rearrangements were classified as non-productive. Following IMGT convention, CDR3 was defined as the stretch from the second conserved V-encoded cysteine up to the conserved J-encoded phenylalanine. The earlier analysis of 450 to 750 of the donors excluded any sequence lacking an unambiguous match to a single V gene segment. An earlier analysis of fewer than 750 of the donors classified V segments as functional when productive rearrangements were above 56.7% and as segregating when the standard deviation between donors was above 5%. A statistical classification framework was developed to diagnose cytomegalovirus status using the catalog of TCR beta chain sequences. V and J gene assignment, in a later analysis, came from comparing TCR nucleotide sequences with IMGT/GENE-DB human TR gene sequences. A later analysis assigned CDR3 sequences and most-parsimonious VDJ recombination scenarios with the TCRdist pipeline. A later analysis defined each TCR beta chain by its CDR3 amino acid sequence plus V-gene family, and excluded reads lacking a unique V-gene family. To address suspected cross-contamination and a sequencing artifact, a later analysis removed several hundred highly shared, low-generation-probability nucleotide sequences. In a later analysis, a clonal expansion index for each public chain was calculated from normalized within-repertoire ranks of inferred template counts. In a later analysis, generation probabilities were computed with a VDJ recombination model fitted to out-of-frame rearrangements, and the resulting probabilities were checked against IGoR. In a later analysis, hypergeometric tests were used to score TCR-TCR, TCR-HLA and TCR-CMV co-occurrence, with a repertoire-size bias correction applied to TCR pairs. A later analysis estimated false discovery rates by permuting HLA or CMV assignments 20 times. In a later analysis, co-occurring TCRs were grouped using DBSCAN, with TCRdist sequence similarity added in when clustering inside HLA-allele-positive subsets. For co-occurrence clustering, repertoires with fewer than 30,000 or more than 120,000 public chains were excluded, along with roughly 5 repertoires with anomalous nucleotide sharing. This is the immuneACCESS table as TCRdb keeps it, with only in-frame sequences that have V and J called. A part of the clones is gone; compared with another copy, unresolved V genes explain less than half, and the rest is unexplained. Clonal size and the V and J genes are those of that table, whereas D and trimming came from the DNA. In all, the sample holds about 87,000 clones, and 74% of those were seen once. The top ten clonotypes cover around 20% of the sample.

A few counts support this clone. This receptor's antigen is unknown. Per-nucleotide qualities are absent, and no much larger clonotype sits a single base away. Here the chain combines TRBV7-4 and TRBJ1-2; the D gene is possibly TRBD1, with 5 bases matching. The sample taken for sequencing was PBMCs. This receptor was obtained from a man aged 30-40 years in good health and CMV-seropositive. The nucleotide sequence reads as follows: TGTGCCAGCAGCTTATGCGCGGGACCGTATGGCTACACCTTC. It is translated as CASSLCAGPYGYTF.